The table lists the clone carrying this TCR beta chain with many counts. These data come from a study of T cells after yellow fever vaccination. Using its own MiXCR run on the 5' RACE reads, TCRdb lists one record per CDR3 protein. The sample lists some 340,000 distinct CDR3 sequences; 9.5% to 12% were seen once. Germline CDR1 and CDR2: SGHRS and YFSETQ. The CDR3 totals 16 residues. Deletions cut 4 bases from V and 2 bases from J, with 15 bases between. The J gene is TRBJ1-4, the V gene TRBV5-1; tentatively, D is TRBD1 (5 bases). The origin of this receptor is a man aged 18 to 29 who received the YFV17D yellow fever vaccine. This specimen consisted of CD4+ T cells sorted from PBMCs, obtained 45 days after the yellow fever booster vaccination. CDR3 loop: CASSRTLFGTNEKLFF. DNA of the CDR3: TGCGCCAGCAGCCGGACACTCTTTGGGACTAATGAAAAACTGTTTTTT.